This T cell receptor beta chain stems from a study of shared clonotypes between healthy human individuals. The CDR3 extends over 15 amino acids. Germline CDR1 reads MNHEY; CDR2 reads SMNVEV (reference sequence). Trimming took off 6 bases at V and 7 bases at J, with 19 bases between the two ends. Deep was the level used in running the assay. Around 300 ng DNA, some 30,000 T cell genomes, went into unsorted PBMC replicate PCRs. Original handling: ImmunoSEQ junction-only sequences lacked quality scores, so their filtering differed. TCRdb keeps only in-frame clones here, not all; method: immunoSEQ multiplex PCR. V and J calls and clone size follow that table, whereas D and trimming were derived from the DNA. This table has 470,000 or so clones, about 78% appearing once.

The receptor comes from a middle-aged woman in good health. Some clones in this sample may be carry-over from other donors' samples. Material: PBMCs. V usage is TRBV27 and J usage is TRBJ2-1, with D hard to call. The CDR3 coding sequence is TGTGCCAGCAGCCCCGGGTCTTTAACTCGGAATGAGCAGTTCTTC. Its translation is CASSPGSLTRNEQFF.